These 14 T cell receptor beta chains were all obtained from the same sample, sequenced in a study of blood T cell repertoires in COVID-19. This table comes from immunoSEQ multiplex PCR, and its TCRdb copy is limited to in-frame clones, with some not included. The sample records 170,000 or so clones, approximately 88% being singletons. Source material: peripheral blood. The receptors were sampled from a woman aged 60-75 years with acute or convalescent COVID-19.

The chain joins TRBV11-2 to TRBJ2-5, with 8 bases fitting TRBD1. V dropped 5 bases and J dropped 4; count of bases not matched to a gene: 3. Germline V CDR1 and CDR2: SGHAT, FQNNGV. The CDR3 is made up of 13 amino acids. The CDR3 region is CASSGDRGETQYF. Written as DNA, the CDR3 is TGTGCCAGCAGCGGTGACAGGGGAGAGACCCAGTACTTC. The variable domain in full, completed from reference TRBV11-2 and TRBJ2-5, reads EAGVAQSPRYKIIEKRQSVAFWCNPISGHATLYWYQQILGQGPKLLIQFQNNGVVDDSQLPKDRFSAERLKGVDSTLKIQPAKLEDSAVYLCASSGDRGETQYFGPGTRLLVL.

The V gene is TRBV10-3, the J gene TRBJ1-1; possible D gene TRBD1, 6 bases. Germline CDR1 and CDR2: ENHRY and SYGVKD. The germline V and J ends were trimmed by 6 bases and 5 bases, with 16 bases remaining between them. The CDR3 has 14 residues. For the CDR3, the DNA is TGTGCCATCAGCCCTGGACAGAGGGGGACTGAAGCTTTCTTT. This encodes CAISPGQRGTEAFF.

CDR3 DNA: TGTGCCATCAGTGAGTCCGACAAGGGGACAGGGGCCTTCACTAGCACAGATACGCAGTATTTT. It encodes CAISESDKGTGAFTSTDTQYF. The chain uses TRBV10-3 and TRBJ2-3, with 10 bases matching TRBD1. The CDR3 runs to 21 residues. Germline CDR1 and CDR2: ENHRY and SYGVKD. Unmatched junction bases numbered 15, after V lost 0 bases and J lost 0 bases.

The chain uses TRBV2 and TRBJ1-4; D is uncertain. V lost 2 bases and J lost 10, with 14 bases in between. CDR1 SNHLY and CDR2 FYNNEI come from the germline V gene. This CDR3 region has 14 residues. CDR3 loop: CASSETGLGGKLFF. For the CDR3, the DNA is TGTGCCAGCAGTGAAACCGGACTAGGAGGAAAACTGTTTTTT.

The chain links TRBV19 to TRBJ2-3; 8 nucleotides align to TRBD1. With 8 bases clipped from V and 3 bases from J, the junction kept 7 bases outside the gene matches. The germline CDR1 and CDR2 sequences are LNHDA and SQIVND (reference sequence). The CDR3 spans 14 residues. CDR3 nucleotide sequence: TGTGCCAGTGCCGACAGGGGAGTTACAGATACGCAGTATTTT. It yields the protein CASADRGVTDTQYF.

The chain couples TRBV27 to TRBJ1-2; 8 positions match TRBD1. The CDR3 extends over 13 amino acids. J gave up 5 bases and V 5 bases, and 4 bases lay outside the gene matches. Germline assignment: CDR1 MNHEY and CDR2 SMNVEV (reference sequence). CDR3 in amino acids: CASSPGQGYGYTF. The CDR3 DNA reads as TGTGCCAGCAGTCCCGGACAGGGATATGGCTACACCTTC.

The sample holds one count of this clone. The chain is built from TRBV15 and TRBJ1-1; D is unresolved. V lost 0 bases, J lost 2 bases, and 16 bases lay in between. Germline values: CDR1 LNHNV, CDR2 YYDKDF (reference sequence). This CDR3 spans 17 amino acids. For the CDR3, the DNA is TGTGCCACCAGCAGAGATGGAGGACCCCTCTTTAACACTGAAGCTTTCTTT. Its protein product is CATSRDGGPLFNTEAFF.

This clone was observed a single time. The genes are TRBV4-1 and TRBJ1-6, with TRBD1 matching over 9 bases. Germline assignment: CDR1 MGHRA and CDR2 YSYEKL. CDR3 size: 16 residues. Trimming cost V 7 bases and J 5 bases; bases outside gene matches: 9. The CDR3 DNA sequence: TGCGCCAGCAATTATGGGACAGGGAGAAATAATTCACCCCTCCACTTT. This encodes CASNYGTGRNNSPLHF.

The chain carries TRBV2 and TRBJ1-5; TRBD1 matches 9 bases. This CDR3 spans 16 amino acids. Germline V lookup: CDR1 SNHLY, CDR2 FYNNEI. After removal of 7 bases from V and 9 bases from J, the junction contained 16 bases not matched to a gene. The CDR3 region is CASTPTTGGARGPQHF. CDR3 sequence (DNA): TGTGCCAGCACCCCAACTACAGGGGGCGCCCGGGGGCCCCAGCATTTT.

This sequence joins TRBV6-5 and TRBJ2-7; D possibly corresponds to TRBD1 (6 bases). CDR1 MNHEY and CDR2 SVGAGI come from the germline V gene. The CDR3 loop spans 14 amino acids. DNA for the CDR3: TGTGCTTACTCTAAAAACAGGGTACTCTACGAGCAGTACTTC. This translates into CAYSKNRVLYEQYF.

In DNA, the CDR3 is TGTGCCTGGAGGACCTCGGGACAGGGTGATGAGCAGTTCTTC. Translating gives CAWRTSGQGDEQFF. V and J are TRBV30 and TRBJ2-1; 9 bases agree with TRBD1. Trimming cost V 3 bases and J 8 bases; bases outside gene matches: 8. From germline, CDR1 is GTSNPN and CDR2 SVGIG (reference sequence). The CDR3 runs to 14 residues.

This clone was seen only a few times. This chain links TRBV4-1 with TRBJ1-4; D is unclear. The CDR3 extends over 13 amino acids. The V end lost 4 bases, the J end lost 8 bases, and 11 bases lay between the germline ends. In germline, CDR1 is MGHRA, CDR2 YSYEKL. CDR3 sequence (DNA): TGCGCCAGCAGCCCCCGTCTTTCCGAAAAACTGTTTTTT. This sequence encodes CASSPRLSEKLFF.

The chain carries TRBV6-5 and TRBJ1-5; TRBD1 might be the D (5 bases). CDR1 and CDR2 (germline): MNHEY, SVGAGI. Trimming took 5 bases from V and 4 from J, leaving 15 bases between them. This CDR3 region has 15 residues. CDR3 sequence reads: CASSIRQGANQPQHF. DNA of the CDR3: TGTGCCAGCAGTATAAGGCAGGGTGCAAATCAGCCCCAGCATTTT.

This clone was observed at least ten times. The chain employs TRBV7-9 and TRBJ1-4; no clear D gene. Germline V gene lookup returns CDR1 SEHNR and CDR2 FQNEAQ (reference sequence). The CDR3 is 17 residues long. V lost 4 bases, J lost 8 bases, and 23 bases lay in between. The CDR3 nucleotides are TGTGCCAGCAGCTACCTTGGAGAGGGAGGGATTAACGAAAAACTGTTTTTT. Protein product: CASSYLGEGGINEKLFF.